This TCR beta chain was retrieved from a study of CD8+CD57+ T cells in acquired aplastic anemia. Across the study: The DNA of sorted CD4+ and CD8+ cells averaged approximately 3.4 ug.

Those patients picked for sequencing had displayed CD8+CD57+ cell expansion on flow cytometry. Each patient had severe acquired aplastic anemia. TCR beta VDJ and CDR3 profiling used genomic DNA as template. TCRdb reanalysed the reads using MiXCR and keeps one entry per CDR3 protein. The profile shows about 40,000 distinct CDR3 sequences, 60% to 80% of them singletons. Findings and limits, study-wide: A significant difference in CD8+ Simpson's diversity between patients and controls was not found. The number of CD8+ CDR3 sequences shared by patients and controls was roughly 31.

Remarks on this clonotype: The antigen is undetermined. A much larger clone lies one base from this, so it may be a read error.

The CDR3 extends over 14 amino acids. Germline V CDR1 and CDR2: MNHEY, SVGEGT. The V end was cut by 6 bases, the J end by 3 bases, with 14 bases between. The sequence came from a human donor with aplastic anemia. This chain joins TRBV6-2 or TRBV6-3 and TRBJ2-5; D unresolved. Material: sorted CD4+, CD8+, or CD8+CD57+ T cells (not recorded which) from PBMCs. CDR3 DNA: TGTGCCAGCAGCCCCGCGAGGCCTGAAGAGACCCAGTACTTC. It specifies CASSPARPEETQYF.